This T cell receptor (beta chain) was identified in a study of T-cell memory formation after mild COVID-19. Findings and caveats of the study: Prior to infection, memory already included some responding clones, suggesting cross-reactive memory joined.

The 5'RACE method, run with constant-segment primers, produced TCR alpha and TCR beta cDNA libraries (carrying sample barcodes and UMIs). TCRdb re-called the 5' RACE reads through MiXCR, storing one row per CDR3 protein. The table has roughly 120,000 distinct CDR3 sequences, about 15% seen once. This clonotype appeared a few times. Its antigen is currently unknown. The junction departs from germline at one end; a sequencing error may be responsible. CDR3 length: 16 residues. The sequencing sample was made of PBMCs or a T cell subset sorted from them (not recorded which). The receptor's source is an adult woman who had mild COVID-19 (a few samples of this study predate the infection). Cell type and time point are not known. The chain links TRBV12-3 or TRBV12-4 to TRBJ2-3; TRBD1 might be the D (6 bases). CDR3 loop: CASSLVAAGGTDTQYF. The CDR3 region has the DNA TGTGCCAGCAGCTTAGTGGCGGCAGGGGGCACAGATACGCAGTATTTT.